This T cell receptor beta chain comes out of a study of T cell responses to AZD1222 COVID-19 vaccine. Libraries were prepared by immunoSEQ multiplex PCR; TCRdb keeps only in-frame clonotypes and omits some of them. The sample has about 94,000 clones, about 85% seen once. V gave up 4 bases and J gave up 14 bases; unmatched junction bases: 14. CDR3 length equals 14 residues. Germline V CDR1 and CDR2: MNHEY, SMNVEV (reference sequence). This receptor was obtained from an adult who received the AZD1222 COVID-19 vaccine. The chain joins TRBV27 to TRBJ2-1, with TRBD2 matching over 7 bases. The starting material was peripheral blood, obtained 28 days after the second AZD1222 dose. Written as DNA, the CDR3 is TGTGCCAGCAGTTCGGGGACTACGACAATGAGGGAGTTCTTC. Translating it yields CASSSGTTTMREFF.